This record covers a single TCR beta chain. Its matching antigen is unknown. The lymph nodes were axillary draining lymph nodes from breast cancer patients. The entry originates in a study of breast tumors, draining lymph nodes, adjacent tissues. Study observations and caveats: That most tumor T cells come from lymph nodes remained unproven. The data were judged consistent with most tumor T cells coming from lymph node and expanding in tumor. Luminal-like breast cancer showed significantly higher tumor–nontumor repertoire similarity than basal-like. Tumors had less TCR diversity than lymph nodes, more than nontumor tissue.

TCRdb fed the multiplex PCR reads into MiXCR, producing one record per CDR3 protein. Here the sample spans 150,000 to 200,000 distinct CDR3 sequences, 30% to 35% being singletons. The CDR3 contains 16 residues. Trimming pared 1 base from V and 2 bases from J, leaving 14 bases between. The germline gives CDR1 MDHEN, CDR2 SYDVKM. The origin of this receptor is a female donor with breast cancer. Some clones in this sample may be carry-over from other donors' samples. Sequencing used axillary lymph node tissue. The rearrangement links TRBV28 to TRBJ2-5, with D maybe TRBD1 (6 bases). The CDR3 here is CASSLYRGQTQETQYF. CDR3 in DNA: TGTGCCAGCAGTTTATATCGAGGACAGACACAAGAGACCCAGTACTTC.